This T cell receptor (beta chain) stems from a study of T cell changes during pregnancy in multiple sclerosis. Measured with immunoSEQ multiplex PCR; TCRdb has only the in-frame clones, and not every one. The sample lists about 32,000 clones, roughly 90% occurring once. The CDR3 contains 15 residues. V was trimmed by 3 bases and J by 0 bases, leaving 9 bases between them. Germline CDR1 is LNHDA and CDR2 is SQIVND (reference sequence). Sequences were derived from CD8+ T cells from peripheral blood mononuclear cells, sampled in the first trimester of pregnancy. This TCR was recovered from a female donor with multiple sclerosis, enrolled in a pregnancy study. The gene calls are TRBV19 and TRBJ1-5; D might be TRBD1 (5 bases). The CDR3 reads CASSMAGNSNQPQHF. The CDR3 region has the DNA TGTGCCAGTAGTATGGCAGGGAATAGCAATCAGCCCCAGCATTTT.